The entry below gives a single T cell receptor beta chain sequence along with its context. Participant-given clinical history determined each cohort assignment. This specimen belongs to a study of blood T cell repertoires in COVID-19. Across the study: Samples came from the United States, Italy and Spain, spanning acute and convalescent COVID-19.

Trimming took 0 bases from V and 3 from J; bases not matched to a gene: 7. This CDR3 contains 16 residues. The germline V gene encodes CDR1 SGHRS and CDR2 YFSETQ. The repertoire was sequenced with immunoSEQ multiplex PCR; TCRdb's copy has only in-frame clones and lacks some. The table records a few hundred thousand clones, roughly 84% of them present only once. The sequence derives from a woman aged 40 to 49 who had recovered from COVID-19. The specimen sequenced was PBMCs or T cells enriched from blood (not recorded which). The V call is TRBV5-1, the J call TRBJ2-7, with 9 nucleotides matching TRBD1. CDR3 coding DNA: TGCGCCAGCAGCTTGGGGGGACAGGGACGCCTCTACGAGCAGTACTTC. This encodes CASSLGGQGRLYEQYF.